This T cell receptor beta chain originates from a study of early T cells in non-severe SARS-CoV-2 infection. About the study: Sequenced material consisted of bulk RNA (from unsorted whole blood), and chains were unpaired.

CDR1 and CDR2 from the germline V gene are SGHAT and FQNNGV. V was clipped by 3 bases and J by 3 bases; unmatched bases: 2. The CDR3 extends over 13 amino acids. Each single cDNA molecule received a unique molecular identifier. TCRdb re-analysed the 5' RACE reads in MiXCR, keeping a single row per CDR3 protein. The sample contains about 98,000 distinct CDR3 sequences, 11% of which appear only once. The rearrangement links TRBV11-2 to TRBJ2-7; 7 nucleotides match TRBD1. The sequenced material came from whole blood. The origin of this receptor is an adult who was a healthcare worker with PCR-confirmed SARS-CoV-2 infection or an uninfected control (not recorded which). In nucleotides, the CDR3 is TGTGCCAGCAGCTTTGACAGGGACTACGAGCAGTACTTC. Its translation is CASSFDRDYEQYF.